The 32 T cell receptor beta chains presented below share a single source sample, sequenced in a study of cytomegalovirus exposure and HLA in healthy donors. Both 60 Vbeta primers and 13 Jbeta primers went into the PCR. Clones were sequenced by immunoSEQ multiplex PCR, and TCRdb holds only the in-frame ones, with some missing. The sample yields 150,000 to 200,000 clones, nearly 80% seen once. The specimen sequenced was PBMCs. Source of these receptors: a man in his fifties in good health and CMV-seropositive.

Remarks on this clone: Compared with germline, one end of the junction differs, possibly owing to a read error. J is TRBJ1-2 and V is TRBV7-9; D might be TRBD1 (5 bases). The CDR3 extends over 15 amino acids. CDR1 is SEHNR, CDR2 FQNEAQ, per germline (reference sequence). This CDR3 reads CSSSGMGRPGYGYTF. The DNA for the CDR3 is TGTTCCAGCAGCGGAATGGGGCGACCGGGCTATGGCTACACCTTC.

This rearrangement joins TRBV19 to TRBJ2-2; 8 nucleotides align to TRBD2. Germline V gene sequence: CDR1 LNHDA, CDR2 SQIVND (reference sequence). CDR3 length equals 17 residues. The junction had 17 bases not matched to a gene; V was cut back by 10 bases and J by 4 bases. CDR3 loop: CATLARGGTPVTGELFF. CDR3 sequence (DNA): TGTGCCACCTTAGCACGGGGGGGCACCCCGGTCACCGGGGAGCTGTTTTTT. The complete variable domain, with remaining parts taken from reference TRBV19 and TRBJ2-2, reads DGGITQSPKYLFRKEGQNVTLSCEQNLNHDAMYWYRQDPGQGLRLIYYSQIVNDFQKGDIAEGYSVSREKKESFPLTVTSAQKNPTAFYLCATLARGGTPVTGELFFGEGSRLTVL.

This rearrangement joins TRBV18 to TRBJ2-1; tentative D call: TRBD2 (6 bases). Deletions cut 3 bases from V and 5 bases from J, with 11 bases between. Germline lookup yields CDR1 KGHSH and CDR2 LQKENI. CDR3 length: 14 residues. CDR3 sequence: CASSPSGLNNEQFF. The DNA for the CDR3 is TGTGCCAGCTCACCCTCGGGACTTAACAATGAGCAGTTCTTC.

V is TRBV19 and J is TRBJ2-7; TRBD2 might be the D (6 bases). This CDR3 is built from 15 residues. Trimming took off 4 bases at V and 5 bases at J, with 18 bases between the two ends. CDR1 is LNHDA, CDR2 SQIVND, per germline (reference sequence). The CDR3 DNA sequence: TGTGCCAGTAGTAGGATAATCACAACGGGGGACGAGCAGTACTTC. Protein: CASSRIITTGDEQYF.

The V and J genes are TRBV7-9 and TRBJ1-1, with 8 bases lining up with TRBD1. The V segment lost 8 bases and the J segment 4 bases; nucleotides outside the gene matches: 12. Germline values: CDR1 SEHNR, CDR2 FQNEAQ (reference sequence). The CDR3 loop spans 15 amino acids. CDR3 nucleotide sequence: TGTGCCAGCGGCGCGGCAGGGGGCATGGGCACTGAAGCTTTCTTT. Its protein is CASGAAGGMGTEAFF.

V and J are TRBV7-6 and TRBJ2-7; D is uncertain. In germline, CDR1 is SGHVS, CDR2 FNYEAQ. The CDR3 runs to 15 residues. The germline V and J ends were trimmed by 5 bases and 0 bases, with 14 bases remaining between them. CDR3 region: CASSPIGTDSYEQYV. Here the CDR3 DNA reads TGTGCCAGCAGCCCAATTGGAACGGACTCCTACGAGCAGTACGTC.

The chain has TRBV6-4 and TRBJ1-1; unclear D gene. Trimming pared 0 bases from V and 4 bases from J, leaving 12 bases between. The length of the CDR3 is 15 residues. Per the germline V gene, CDR1 is MRHNA and CDR2 is SNTAGT. In DNA form, the CDR3 reads TGTGCCAGCAGTGACTCCCACAGCGGCGGCACTGAAGCTTTCTTT. Translation gives CASSDSHSGGTEAFF.

This chain uses TRBV11-2 with TRBJ1-3, with 8 nucleotides matching TRBD1. The CDR3 has 15 amino acids. The V gene's germline CDR1 is SGHAT and CDR2 FQNNGV. V shed 5 bases, J shed 5 bases, and the junction held 8 bases outside the gene matches. In DNA, the CDR3 is TGTGCCAGCAGCCGGTTAGACAGGGGAAGAAACACCATATATTTT. Protein sequence: CASSRLDRGRNTIYF.

This chain connects TRBV28 to TRBJ2-7, with TRBD1 as a possible D gene (6 bases). V gave up 5 bases and J gave up 5 bases, with 10 bases separating them. The CDR3 has 12 amino acids. Germline loops: CDR1 MDHEN, CDR2 SYDVKM. The CDR3 sequence is CASSPGAHEQYF. DNA of the CDR3: TGTGCCAGCAGTCCAGGGGCCCACGAGCAGTACTTC.

The chain is built from TRBV28 and TRBJ1-2, with D hard to call. Trimming removed 7 bases at V and 4 bases at J, with 22 bases between. This CDR3 has 16 residues. CDR1 MDHEN and CDR2 SYDVKM come from the germline V gene. The CDR3 spells CASTSSVGGDSYGYTF. For the CDR3, the DNA is TGTGCCAGCACCAGTTCGGTAGGAGGAGATAGCTATGGCTACACCTTC.

The chain has TRBV9 and TRBJ2-2, with D uncertain. Trimming cost V 0 bases and J 6 bases, with 6 bases left between them. The CDR3 totals 13 residues. Germline V gene data show CDR1 as SGDLS and CDR2 as YYNGEE. The CDR3 region has the DNA TGTGCCAGCAGCGTAGCTATCGCCGGGGAGCTGTTTTTT. It yields the protein CASSVAIAGELFF.

This clone turned up a few times. The chain uses TRBV11-2 and TRBJ1-2, with unresolved D. This CDR3 has 14 residues. V was cut by 5 bases and J by 8 bases, with 18 bases left in between. Per the germline V gene, CDR1 is SGHAT and CDR2 is FQNNGV. The CDR3 nucleotides are TGTGCCAGCAGCATAGTGCGCACGGGGAGCGGCTACACCTTC. Translated, it gives CASSIVRTGSGYTF.

In DNA form, the CDR3 reads TGTGCCAGCCGGTGGACTGCCGGATCACCCCTCCACTTT. It is translated as CASRWTAGSPLHF. The gene calls are TRBV2 and TRBJ1-6; D unclear. The CDR3 sequence is 13 residues long. V lost 8 bases to trimming and J lost 10 bases, with 15 bases between them. CDR1 and CDR2 from the germline V gene are SNHLY and FYNNEI.

The chain recombines TRBV19 with TRBJ2-2; D unresolved. The V gene's germline CDR1 is LNHDA and CDR2 SQIVND (reference sequence). The germline V and J ends were trimmed by 7 bases and 7 bases, with 7 bases remaining between them. The CDR3 loop spans 11 amino acids. In DNA form, the CDR3 reads TGTGCCAGTAATACGGTCGGGGAGCTGTTTTTT. Translated, it gives CASNTVGELFF.

This chain links TRBV5-1 with TRBJ2-5; TRBD2 matches at 7 bases. TRBJ2-7 matches the DNA end more closely, so the J call is doubtful. The CDR3 length is 15 residues. From germline, CDR1 is SGHRS and CDR2 YFSETQ. The CDR3 loop is CASSLRRGSPYEQYF. DNA for the CDR3: TGCGCCAGCAGCTTGAGGCGGGGGAGCCCCTACGAGCAGTACTTC.

The chain is built from TRBV6-1 and TRBJ2-2; 9 bases fit TRBD1. Germline trimming cut 2 bases from V and 4 bases from J; bases unmatched to any gene: 2. The CDR3 extends over 15 amino acids. Per germline, CDR1 MNHNS and CDR2 SASEGT. The CDR3 sequence: CASSELTGGTGELFF. In DNA, the CDR3 is TGTGCCAGCAGTGAACTGACAGGGGGCACCGGGGAGCTGTTTTTT.

The chain employs TRBV5-1 and TRBJ1-6; the match to TRBD1 covers 9 bases. V dropped 3 bases and J dropped 9; count of bases not matched to a gene: 10. The CDR3 is 16 residues long. Germline V lookup: CDR1 SGHRS, CDR2 YFSETQ. The CDR3 protein is CASSSSGTGRSSPLHF. The CDR3 nucleotides read TGCGCCAGCAGCTCCTCCGGGACAGGGCGTAGTTCACCCCTCCACTTT.

The chain has TRBV19 and TRBJ2-3; weak D call: TRBD1 (6 bases). Trimming shortened V by 5 bases and J by 2 bases, and 11 bases separated the two germline ends. Looked up from germline, CDR1 is LNHDA and CDR2 is SQIVND (reference sequence). The CDR3 totals 14 residues. The CDR3 reads CASSAQGTTDTQYF. The CDR3 DNA is TGTGCCAGTAGTGCACAGGGAACCACAGATACGCAGTATTTT.

In the case of this clone: A junction boundary mismatches the germline segment, possibly from a read error. The chain combines TRBV7-9 with TRBJ2-2, with a weak D call TRBD2 (6 bases). Germline lookup yields CDR1 SEHNR and CDR2 FQNEAQ (reference sequence). The CDR3 spans 16 residues. CDR3 bases: TGTTCCAGCAGTGACACTAGCCCAGCCCTAGCCGGGGAGCTGTTTTTT. Translating it yields CSSSDTSPALAGELFF.

The table lists this clone with a count of one. The chain has TRBV5-4 and TRBJ1-6, with a possible D match to TRBD1 (6 bases). CDR1 is SGHNT and CDR2 is YYREEE in the germline V gene (reference sequence). Trimming pared 0 bases from V and 7 bases from J, leaving 11 bases between. The CDR3 is made up of 15 amino acids. The CDR3, as DNA: TGTGCCAGCAGCTTGGGAGACAGGAAGAATTCACCCCTCCACTTT. This translates into CASSLGDRKNSPLHF.

In regard to this clone: Other nucleotide sequences in the sample specify the same CDR3. The chain has TRBV18 and TRBJ2-5, with D hard to call. Trimming took off 2 bases at V and 2 bases at J, with 6 bases between the two ends. The CDR3 contains 13 residues. CDR1 is KGHSH, CDR2 LQKENI, per germline. The CDR3 loop is CASSPGRQETQYF. The CDR3 DNA sequence: TGTGCCAGCTCACCAGGCAGGCAAGAGACCCAGTACTTC.

The V gene is TRBV10-3, the J gene TRBJ2-2, with D possibly being TRBD2 (7 bases). The CDR3 consists of 16 residues. Germline V gene lookup returns CDR1 ENHRY and CDR2 SYGVKD. Trimming pared 8 bases from V and 0 bases from J, leaving 16 bases between. The CDR3 nucleotides are TGTGCCATCCAAAGGGGGGGAGCTGCGAACACCGGGGAGCTGTTTTTT. Translating it yields CAIQRGGAANTGELFF.

The J gene is TRBJ1-6, the V gene TRBV9; TRBD1 might be the D (5 bases). Germline V gene lookup returns CDR1 SGDLS and CDR2 YYNGEE. V lost 0 bases to trimming and J lost 12 bases, with 7 bases between them. CDR3 size: 12 residues. The DNA for the CDR3 is TGTGCCAGCAGCGTAGGGAGGGGACCCCTCCACTTT. It encodes CASSVGRGPLHF.

The V call is TRBV4-3, the J call TRBJ2-3, with TRBD2 matching 10 bases. Germline CDR1 and CDR2: LGHNA and YSLEER. Losses at the gene ends were 3 bases for V and 2 bases for J; bases not matched to a gene: 5. The CDR3 is 16 amino acids. The CDR3, as DNA: TGCGCCAGCAGCCACGGAGCGGGGGGGGACACAGATACGCAGTATTTT. This sequence encodes CASSHGAGGDTDTQYF.

The chain links TRBV28 to TRBJ1-3; 7 bases align to TRBD1. The CDR3 runs 15 residues. Germline V gene lookup returns CDR1 MDHEN and CDR2 SYDVKM. After removal of 6 bases from V and 0 bases from J, the junction contained 5 bases not matched to a gene. The CDR3 DNA is TGTGCCAGCAGCACCGGGACAGCCTCTGGAAACACCATATATTTT. Its translation is CASSTGTASGNTIYF.

V and J are TRBV28 and TRBJ1-2, with a weak D call TRBD1 (5 bases). This CDR3 has 12 residues. V was trimmed by 2 bases and J by 9 bases, leaving 10 bases between them. Germline CDR1 reads MDHEN; CDR2 reads SYDVKM. CDR3 nucleotide sequence: TGTGCCAGCAGTTTACAGGGCAGGAGCTACACCTTC. This translates into CASSLQGRSYTF.

This chain links TRBV4-1 with TRBJ1-1; TRBD1 matches at 7 bases. Germline loops: CDR1 MGHRA, CDR2 YSYEKL. CDR3 size: 14 residues. The trim removed 5 bases at V and 1 base at J, leaving 4 bases unmatched. The CDR3 here is CASSGGDRNTEAFF. CDR3 coding DNA: TGCGCCAGCAGCGGAGGGGACAGGAACACTGAAGCTTTCTTT.

The chain joins TRBV4-1 to TRBJ2-7; the match to TRBD2 covers 8 bases. CDR1 MGHRA and CDR2 YSYEKL come from the germline V gene. The junction had 7 bases not matched to a gene; V was cut back by 1 base and J by 2 bases. This CDR3 spans 16 amino acids. CDR3 nucleotide sequence: TGCGCCAGCAGCCAAGCGAATAGCGGGGTCACCTACGAGCAGTACTTC. Encoded protein: CASSQANSGVTYEQYF.

This rearrangement joins TRBV4-1 to TRBJ2-1, with TRBD2 as a possible D gene (5 bases). The germline V gene encodes CDR1 MGHRA and CDR2 YSYEKL. The length of the CDR3 is 16 residues. V dropped 3 bases and J dropped 2 bases, with 14 bases sitting between them. The CDR3 region has the DNA TGCGCCAGCAGCCAGACGACTACCTCGACCTACAATGAGCAGTTCTTC. The encoded protein is CASSQTTTSTYNEQFF.

This chain joins TRBV6-4 and TRBJ1-2; D not resolved. With 4 bases removed from V and 2 bases from J, the gap between germline ends came to 8 bases. CDR3 length equals 13 residues. Germline CDR1 MRHNA, CDR2 SNTAGT. The CDR3 region has the DNA TGTGCCAGCAGTGCGGGGTACAACTATGGCTACACCTTC. Its translation is CASSAGYNYGYTF.

The J gene is TRBJ1-1, the V gene TRBV28, with TRBD1 matching over 7 bases. Germline CDR1 MDHEN, CDR2 SYDVKM. V lost 6 bases, J lost 0 bases, and 4 bases stayed unmatched. CDR3 length: 14 residues. DNA of the CDR3: TGTGCCAGCAGGTGGGACAGCTTGAACACTGAAGCTTTCTTT. The encoded protein is CASRWDSLNTEAFF.

The V gene is TRBV28, the J gene TRBJ1-5; 7 bases map to TRBD1. V was clipped by 3 bases and J by 5 bases; unmatched bases: 7. The CDR3 is 15 residues long. Germline V lookup: CDR1 MDHEN, CDR2 SYDVKM. This chain's CDR3 is CASSLVGGAHQPQHF. The CDR3 DNA follows: TGTGCCAGCAGTTTGGTAGGGGGCGCACATCAGCCCCAGCATTTT.